The present TCR beta chain was sequenced within a study of T cell responses to AZD1222 COVID-19 vaccine (dated by TCRdb to about 2021). As for the study more broadly: TCR sequencing was performed for 230 to 250 trial participants, of whom 200 to 210 were given two doses of AZD1222 and around 25 were given two doses of MenACWY control vaccine. Trial participants were enrolled by age into 18-55, 56-69 and 70-plus year subgroups, with approximately 160, 26 and 62 TCR-sequenced participants respectively. Beyond this particular receptor, the publication reports: Reportedly, almost half of the unique spike-specific TCRs recognized epitopes lying outside the regions that are mutated in the B.1.351 and B.1.1.7 variants. Participants were mostly white British, with more females than males. The authors suggested clonal diversity may have been underestimated. The 56-69-year group was small, and its depth increase did not reach significance, likely because of low power. After two AZD1222 doses, spike-specific TCR breadth and depth were significantly higher than at day 0 and than in MenACWY recipients. Conclusions about previously exposed vaccinees are limited because only five to seven AZD1222 recipients were SARS-CoV-2 seropositive at baseline. Because no day 14 peak-response samples were available, repertoires were characterized only after the peak T cell response. The vaccine-associated CD4 TCRs covered the entire spike protein, and the dominant responses fell in regions 160-218 and 743-854.

The CDR3 goes from the cysteine to the phenylalanine over 14 residues. The kept DNA is CDR3 alone, 42 bases in frame from the first base. The germline V gene gives CDR1 as KGHSH and CDR2 as LQKENI. V loses 3 bases at its end and J loses 5 bases; junction bases beyond the gene matches: 5. The CDR3 regions of human TCRbeta chains were analyzed by immunosequencing. On the authors' methods: TCRs in the repertoires were compared against a reference library of SARS-CoV-2-specific TCRs that had been generated with the MIRA antigen-specificity platform. Breadth was defined as the fraction of unique TCRs that were SARS-CoV-2-associated, and depth was defined as the fraction of total T cells that were SARS-CoV-2-associated. Using the MIRA data, every spike-specific TCR was mapped to the spike region that the TCR reacted to and assigned to either a CD4 or a CD8 class. Log10-transformed breadth and depth values were compared by one-way ANOVA with Sidak's multiple comparisons tests. Drawn from immuneACCESS, this table holds only the in-frame rearrangements with V and J called that TCRdb kept. Clones are partly lost; checked studies trace under half to an unresolved V gene and leave the rest unexplained. V and J calls and clone size are as listed in that table; D and trimming were resolved from the DNA. In all, the sample holds 130,000 or so clones, and roughly 82% of those were seen once. The ten largest clonotypes hold about 27% of the sample.

In light of the paper, this sample's time point label describes: about 28 days (+/-7) after the second vaccine dose. AZD1222 recipients with second doses at about 4 weeks or about 12 weeks were pooled, because spike-specific TCR depth and breadth did not differ between schedules. Vaccinee samples were obtained from the UK trials COV001 and COV002, which included a single-blind randomized controlled phase 2/3 trial of AZD1222 (ChAdOx1 nCoV-19) in healthy adults. For TCRbeta chain sequencing, PBMC samples were collected from trial participants at day 0 and at day 28 after the second dose. About this clone itself: Its antigen is unknown. No much larger clone exists at a distance of one base, and base qualities are not known.

The rearrangement combines TRBV18 with TRBJ1-1; TRBD1 fits 8 bases in the junction. This sequence was found in an adult who received the AZD1222 COVID-19 vaccine. This sample comprised peripheral blood, obtained 28 days after the second AZD1222 dose. The CDR3 region: CASSPAGGFTEAFF. The DNA sequence is TGTGCCAGCTCACCCGCAGGGGGCTTTACTGAAGCTTTCTTT.